Listed below are T cell receptor beta chains from one sample, sequenced in a study of OX40 agonist ivuxolimab in advanced cancers. Here immunoSEQ multiplex PCR was the method, and the copy in TCRdb shows in-frame clones only, minus some. The table shows about 83,000 clones, with 90% to 95% occurring only once. Material: CD4+ or CD8+ T cells sorted from blood, obtained in a trial of the OX40 agonist ivuxolimab. These receptor sequences come from an adult with an advanced solid tumor such as melanoma, head and neck, liver or kidney cancer. CDR3s include the opening cysteine and the closing phenylalanine or tryptophan. D genes are given only for firm matches.

j_gene | len | v_gene | d_gene | CDR3aa | CDR3nt
TRBJ2-3 | 16 | TRBV7-2 | - | CASSLRLGADTDTQYF | TGTGCCAGCAGCTTAAGGCTTGGCGCTGACACAGATACGCAGTATTTT
TRBJ2-3 | 12 | TRBV19 | - | CASSRSADTQYF | TGTGCCAGTAGTAGATCGGCAGATACGCAGTATTTT
TRBJ2-7 | 16 | TRBV11-2 | - | CASSPHRGGGSYEQYF | TGTGCCAGCAGCCCTCACCGGGGAGGAGGTTCCTACGAGCAGTACTTC
TRBJ2-1 | 11 | TRBV6-5 | TRBD1 | CASSFGQGQFF | TGTGCCAGCAGTTTCGGACAGGGGCAGTTCTTC
TRBJ2-7 | 15 | TRBV5-1 | TRBD2 | CASSLSAGGTYEQYF | TGCGCCAGCAGCCTCTCGGCGGGGGGGACCTACGAGCAGTACTTC
TRBJ1-5 | 16 | TRBV11-3 | TRBD1 | CASSPLFCRGNQPQHF | TGTGCCAGCAGCCCCCTGTTCTGCAGGGGGAATCAGCCCCAGCATTTT
TRBJ1-2 | 14 | TRBV6-5 | - | CASGQRAGYGGYTF | TGTGCCAGCGGACAGAGGGCAGGGTATGGTGGCTACACCTTC
TRBJ2-7 | 16 | TRBV4-3 | TRBD2 | CASSQGVLAGGYEQYF | TGCGCCAGCAGCCAAGGGGTCCTAGCGGGGGGCTACGAGCAGTACTTC
TRBJ2-5 | 14 | TRBV18 | - | CASSTGLHQETQYF | TGTGCCAGCTCAACGGGGCTCCACCAAGAGACCCAGTACTTC
TRBJ2-3 | 14 | TRBV9 | - | CASSLQHTADTQYF | TGTGCCAGCAGCCTACAACACACCGCAGATACGCAGTATTTT
TRBJ2-1 | 14 | TRBV7-6 | - | CASSLAYEGVEQFF | TGTGCCAGCAGCTTAGCGTATGAGGGAGTGGAGCAGTTCTTC
TRBJ2-7 | 13 | TRBV7-2 | - | CASSRPGPYEQYF | TGTGCCAGCAGCCGCCCTGGCCCCTACGAGCAGTACTTC
TRBJ1-6 | 15 | TRBV7-8 | TRBD1 | CASSYGQGINSPLHF | TGTGCCAGCAGCTATGGACAGGGAATTAATTCACCCCTCCACTTT
TRBJ1-1 | 17 | TRBV28 | - | CASSLQFGGDGWTEAFF | TGTGCCAGCAGTCTACAGTTTGGGGGTGACGGGTGGACTGAAGCTTTCTTT
TRBJ2-1 | 13 | TRBV7-9 | - | CASSLVASDEQFF | TGTGCCAGCAGCTTAGTAGCGTCAGATGAGCAGTTCTTC
TRBJ2-3 | 17 | TRBV19 | TRBD2 | CASSIATGLAGRHTQYF | TGTGCCAGTAGTATAGCCACGGGACTAGCGGGGAGACATACGCAGTATTTT